The 18 T cell receptor beta chains below come from one sample, sequenced in a study of blood T cells in healthy people across ages. The second PCR ran about 6 to 11 cycles with a sample-barcoded 5' primer and J-beta primers. Via MiXCR, TCRdb re-called the 5' RACE reads, giving one row per CDR3 protein. The sample includes hundreds of thousands of distinct CDR3 sequences, 35% to 40% of them seen just once. Source material: blood. These receptors all come from a man aged 18 to 29 in good health.

The chain combines TRBV5-5 with TRBJ2-7; D is possibly TRBD1 (6 bases). Trimming removed 4 bases at V and 3 bases at J, with 14 bases between. The CDR3 has 14 amino acids. Germline assignment: CDR1 SGHKS and CDR2 YYEKEE (reference sequence). The CDR3 protein is CASSLQGSNYEQYF. The CDR3 nucleotides are TGTGCCAGCAGCCTACAGGGTTCTAACTACGAGCAGTACTTC.

The chain carries TRBV14 and TRBJ2-7, with D maybe TRBD2 (6 bases). From germline, CDR1 is SGHDN and CDR2 FVKESK. Trimming took 0 bases from V and 7 from J, leaving 13 bases between them. The CDR3 spans 14 residues. CDR3 protein: CASSQEGKGGEQYF. In DNA, the CDR3 is TGTGCCAGCAGCCAAGAGGGCAAGGGAGGAGAGCAGTACTTC.

The rearrangement links TRBV7-3 to TRBJ1-2, with a possible D match to TRBD1 (6 bases). V shed 5 bases and J shed 8 bases, with 27 bases lying between them. CDR1 is SGHTA, CDR2 FQGTGA, per germline. The CDR3 is 17 amino acids. CDR3: CASSNNAGAVTSSGYTF. In nucleotides, the CDR3 is TGTGCCAGCAGCAACAACGCGGGGGCCGTTACCTCTTCCGGCTACACCTTC.

Only a few counts were recorded for this clonotype. V is TRBV20-1 and J is TRBJ2-2, with D tentatively TRBD1 (5 bases). V was pared by 7 bases and J by 0 bases, with 6 bases between. This CDR3 has 12 amino acids. CDR1 and CDR2 from the germline V gene are DFQATT and SNEGSKA (reference sequence). The DNA of the CDR3 is TGCAGTGGGACATCGAACACCGGGGAGCTGTTTTTT. This gives the protein CSGTSNTGELFF.

In this sample, this clonotype turned up many times. The chain joins TRBV20-1 to TRBJ2-6, with TRBD1 matching over 8 bases. V gave up 6 bases and J gave up 0 bases; unmatched junction bases: 10. Germline V gives CDR1 DFQATT, CDR2 SNEGSKA (reference sequence). The CDR3 is 17 amino acids. CDR3 residues: CSALDRDLYSGANVLTF. The CDR3 coding sequence is TGCAGTGCCTTGGACAGGGATCTTTACTCTGGGGCCAACGTCCTGACTTTC.

In regard to this clonotype: This may be a read error: a much more frequent sequence differs by one nucleotide. V is TRBV20-1 and J is TRBJ1-4, with D tentatively TRBD1 (5 bases). This CDR3 spans 15 amino acids. V shed 0 bases and J shed 8 bases, with 16 bases lying between them. The germline V gene has CDR1 DFQATT and CDR2 SNEGSKA (reference sequence). DNA for the CDR3: TGCAGTGCTAGAGATCATAGGAGGGGACGGGAAAAACTGTTTTTT. Amino acid sequence: CSARDHRRGREKLFF.

V gene TRBV20-1 combines with J gene TRBJ1-5, with TRBD1 matching 9 bases. The CDR3 contains 13 residues. The germline V gene has CDR1 DFQATT and CDR2 SNEGSKA (reference sequence). Trimming at V came to 6 bases and at J to 5 bases, leaving 5 bases not matched to a gene. CDR3 protein: CSARRDRDQPQHF. The CDR3 nucleotides read TGCAGTGCCAGAAGGGACAGGGATCAGCCCCAGCATTTT.

DNA for the CDR3: TGTGCCAGCAGCCCACTGACAGGGGTGGGCACTGAAGCTTTCTTT. This translates into CASSPLTGVGTEAFF. The genes are TRBV7-6 and TRBJ1-1; 8 nucleotides agree with TRBD1. Trimming cost V 5 bases and J 4 bases; bases outside gene matches: 9. Germline V gene lookup returns CDR1 SGHVS and CDR2 FNYEAQ. The CDR3 runs to 15 residues.

This clonotype came up a few times. The chain combines TRBV12-3 or TRBV12-4 with TRBJ2-1; 7 bases are a match to TRBD1. Trimming cost V 4 bases and J 4 bases; bases outside gene matches: 16. The CDR3 sequence is 18 residues long. The DNA of the CDR3 is TGTGCCAGCAGTTCCCCGCTGACAGGGATTAGCCCGTACAATGAGCAGTTCTTC. Residues: CASSSPLTGISPYNEQFF.

This clonotype was seen repeatedly, ten times or more. The chain joins TRBV7-2 to TRBJ1-4, with a tentative D call TRBD1 (5 bases). Germline CDR1 is SGHTA and CDR2 is FQGNSA. The CDR3 sequence is 15 residues long. Trimming removed 2 bases from V and 4 bases from J, with 11 bases in between. In nucleotides, the CDR3 is TGTGCCAGCAGCTTACGTCCAGGGAATAATGAAAAACTGTTTTTT. Translation: CASSLRPGNNEKLFF.

This clonotype came up many times. This chain joins TRBV30 and TRBJ2-7; D is undetermined. CDR1 is GTSNPN, CDR2 SVGIG, per germline (reference sequence). Trimming cost V 8 bases and J 0 bases, with 8 bases left between them. This CDR3 spans 11 amino acids. The CDR3 region is CAVEVSYEQYF. CDR3 DNA sequence: TGTGCCGTCGAGGTCTCCTACGAGCAGTACTTC.

The V gene is TRBV2, the J gene TRBJ2-7, with TRBD1 matching 11 bases. The V segment lost 6 bases and the J segment 6 bases; nucleotides outside the gene matches: 4. CDR3 size: 13 residues. CDR1 SNHLY and CDR2 FYNNEI come from the germline V gene. Here the CDR3 reads CASRAGTGGEQYF. The CDR3 DNA reads as TGTGCCAGCAGAGCCGGGACAGGGGGCGAGCAGTACTTC.

This clonotype was observed a handful of times. The chain couples TRBV27 to TRBJ2-1; 9 bases line up with TRBD2. The ends lost 5 bases at V and 8 bases at J; junction bases unmatched: 10. Germline CDR1 and CDR2: MNHEY and SMNVEV (reference sequence). The CDR3 covers 15 residues. The CDR3 DNA follows: TGTGCCAGCAGTCCGGAAGCGGGGGGTTGGTATGAGCAGTTCTTC. Translation: CASSPEAGGWYEQFF.

In its sample, this clonotype was seen a few times. The CDR3 bases are TGCAGTGCTAAACCGGGACAGGCCGGTTCACCCCTCCACTTT. It is translated as CSAKPGQAGSPLHF. V is TRBV20-1 and J is TRBJ1-6; 8 nucleotides match TRBD1. V lost 4 bases and J lost 9; bases outside the gene matches: 8. Germline-derived CDR1 and CDR2 are DFQATT and SNEGSKA (reference sequence). The CDR3 extends over 14 amino acids.

The table lists this clonotype with a few counts. The chain carries TRBV4-2 and TRBJ1-5, with D possibly matching TRBD1 (5 bases). V dropped 0 bases and J dropped 5 bases, with 14 bases sitting between them. CDR1 LGHNA and CDR2 YNFKEQ come from the germline V gene. This CDR3 contains 16 residues. Here the CDR3 reads CASSQEGRGLDQPQHF. The CDR3 bases are TGTGCCAGCAGCCAAGAGGGGAGGGGACTGGATCAGCCCCAGCATTTT.

This clonotype turned up a few times. The chain has TRBV6-2 or TRBV6-3 and TRBJ2-3; TRBD2 aligns across 7 bases. Germline CDR1 MNHEY, CDR2 SVGEGT. This CDR3 has 16 residues. J gave up 5 bases and V 5 bases, and 13 bases lay outside the gene matches. DNA of the CDR3: TGTGCCAGCAGTCAACAAGCGGGGAGTTTGGGAGATACGCAGTATTTT. Protein: CASSQQAGSLGDTQYF.

This clonotype has more than one count but fewer than ten. This could be a read error, since a much larger clone is one nucleotide away. The rearrangement joins TRBV7-2 to TRBJ1-5; unclear D gene. V was shortened by 1 base and J by 1 base, with 2 bases between the two germline ends. The length of the CDR3 is 13 residues. Germline V gene lookup returns CDR1 SGHTA and CDR2 FQGNSA. The DNA for the CDR3 is TGTGCCAGCAGCTTAGAAAGCAATCAGCCCCAGCATTTT. Amino acid sequence: CASSLESNQPQHF.

V usage is TRBV5-1 and J usage is TRBJ2-5; D is tentatively TRBD1 or TRBD2 (6 bases each). V was clipped by 1 base and J by 3 bases, with 13 bases between them. CDR1 and CDR2 from the germline V gene are SGHRS and YFSETQ. This CDR3 region has 15 residues. The CDR3 nucleotides are TGCGCCAGCAGCTTGACGGGGGCGGTAGAAGAGACCCAGTACTTC. Translated: CASSLTGAVEETQYF.